The rows below give T cell receptor beta chains drawn from one sample of a study of CD8 T cells in Susac syndrome. TCRdb recomputed calls from the immunoSEQ multiplex PCR reads with MiXCR, one row per CDR3 protein. The table includes hundreds of thousands of distinct CDR3 sequences, roughly 93% detected once. Sample: CD4+ T cells from PBMCs. The receptors come from a human donor with multiple sclerosis. Both conserved end residues are part of each CDR3. A D gene is named only where the DNA matches it firmly. The size of a clone is reported for some rows only, either as once, few or many, or as a class for expanded clones.

size: -; J: TRBJ1-1; D: TRBD1; V: TRBV5-1; CDR3: CASSLSVQGVKTEAFF; DNA: TGCGCCAGCAGCTTGTCCGTACAGGGGGTGAAGACTGAAGCTTTCTTT
size: -; J: TRBJ1-3; D: -; V: TRBV6-5; CDR3: CASSYSDGNTIYF; DNA: TGTGCCAGCAGTTACTCGGACGGAAACACCATATATTTT
size: -; J: TRBJ2-3; D: TRBD2; V: TRBV29-1; CDR3: CSVQGVSATSGGSITDTQYF; DNA: TGCAGCGTTCAAGGGGTATCAGCTACTAGCGGGGGCTCCATCACAGATACGCAGTATTTT
size: -; J: TRBJ2-7; D: -; V: TRBV13; CDR3: CASSLGGRGTYEQYF; DNA: TGTGCCAGCAGCTTAGGGGGAAGGGGCACCTACGAGCAGTACTTC
size: -; J: TRBJ2-2; D: TRBD1; V: TRBV6-1; CDR3: CASSKTGFTGELFF; DNA: TGTGCCAGCAGTAAGACAGGGTTCACCGGGGAGCTGTTTTTT
size: -; J: TRBJ1-3; D: -; V: TRBV9; CDR3: CASSPSNGNTIYF; DNA: TGTGCCAGCAGCCCCAGTAATGGAAACACCATATATTTT
size: -; J: TRBJ1-4; D: -; V: TRBV5-1; CDR3: CASSLAADEKLFF; DNA: TGCGCCAGCAGCTTGGCCGCTGATGAAAAACTGTTTTTT
size: -; J: TRBJ2-1; D: -; V: TRBV7-1; CDR3: CASSPIRGQGINSGRSLPYNEQFF; DNA: TGTGCCAGCAGCCCAATCCGGGGACAGGGGATTAATAGCGGGAGGAGCCTTCCTTACAATGAGCAGTTCTTC
size: -; J: TRBJ1-1; D: -; V: TRBV7-9; CDR3: CASSLGGDGTEAFF; DNA: TGTGCCAGCAGCTTGGGGGGGGACGGCACTGAAGCTTTCTTT
size: -; J: TRBJ1-2; D: -; V: TRBV27; CDR3: CASSFPAGRGYTF; DNA: TGTGCCAGCAGTTTTCCGGCTGGACGAGGCTACACCTTC
size: -; J: TRBJ2-6; D: TRBD1; V: TRBV18; CDR3: CASSQLTTGGENSGANVLTF; DNA: TGTGCCAGCTCCCAATTGACGACAGGGGGCGAAAACTCTGGGGCCAACGTCCTGACTTTC
size: -; J: TRBJ1-2; D: -; V: TRBV19; CDR3: CASRILKGDSPNYGYTF; DNA: TGTGCCAGTAGGATACTTAAGGGGGATTCACCCAACTATGGCTACACCTTC
size: -; J: TRBJ1-1; D: -; V: TRBV12-3/TRBV12-4; CDR3: CASTTRGRGLTEAFF; DNA: TGTGCCAGCACTACAAGGGGAAGGGGACTCACTGAAGCTTTCTTT
size: -; J: TRBJ1-6; D: TRBD1; V: TRBV4-2; CDR3: CASRTQGAGSPLHF; DNA: TGTGCCAGCAGGACACAGGGGGCAGGTTCACCCCTCCACTTT
size: -; J: TRBJ2-1; D: TRBD2; V: TRBV6-4; CDR3: CASSRGLAGVSEQFF; DNA: TGTGCCAGCAGCCGGGGGCTAGCGGGTGTTAGTGAGCAGTTCTTC
size: -; J: TRBJ2-7; D: TRBD1; V: TRBV24-1; CDR3: CATSDSGQGTVEQYF; DNA: TGTGCCACCAGTGATTCGGGACAGGGTACGGTCGAGCAGTACTTC
size: -; J: TRBJ2-4; D: -; V: TRBV30; CDR3: CAWRKGGLAKNIQYF; DNA: TGTGCCTGGAGAAAAGGAGGGCTAGCCAAAAACATTCAGTACTTC
size: once; J: TRBJ2-3; D: -; V: TRBV18; CDR3: CASSPPTWPDTQYF; DNA: TGTGCCAGCTCACCCCCGACCTGGCCAGATACGCAGTATTTT
size: -; J: TRBJ2-1; D: TRBD1; V: TRBV29-1; CDR3: CSVPPDRGLEYNEQFF; DNA: TGCAGCGTTCCCCCGGACAGGGGGTTGGAATACAATGAGCAGTTCTTC
size: -; J: TRBJ1-5; D: -; V: TRBV7-2; CDR3: CASSRRAVNNQPQHF; DNA: TGTGCCAGCAGCCGGAGGGCAGTCAACAATCAGCCCCAGCATTTT
size: -; J: TRBJ2-7; D: TRBD1; V: TRBV20-1; CDR3: CSAIYRQGAYEQYF; DNA: TGCAGTGCTATTTATCGACAGGGGGCTTACGAGCAGTACTTC
size: -; J: TRBJ2-3; D: TRBD2; V: TRBV19; CDR3: CASSIDGTRTDTQYF; DNA: TGTGCCAGTAGTATAGACGGGACTAGGACAGATACGCAGTATTTT
size: -; J: TRBJ2-1; D: TRBD1; V: TRBV18; CDR3: CASSPGQGAAYNEQFF; DNA: TGTGCCAGCTCACCAGGTCAGGGGGCAGCCTACAATGAGCAGTTCTTC
size: -; J: TRBJ1-5; D: -; V: TRBV6-6; CDR3: CAIAGSNQPQHF; DNA: TGTGCCATCGCGGGGTCTAATCAGCCCCAGCATTTT
size: -; J: TRBJ2-5; D: TRBD2; V: TRBV6-5; CDR3: CASRYSGGGQETQYF; DNA: TGTGCCAGCCGCTATTCGGGAGGAGGACAAGAGACCCAGTACTTC
size: -; J: TRBJ1-3; D: -; V: TRBV11-2; CDR3: CASSFDSSGNTIYF; DNA: TGTGCCAGCAGCTTCGACAGCTCTGGAAACACCATATATTTT
size: -; J: TRBJ2-3; D: TRBD1; V: TRBV6-6; CDR3: CASSRDSRTDTQYF; DNA: TGTGCCAGCAGTCGGGACAGCAGAACAGATACGCAGTATTTT
size: -; J: TRBJ2-1; D: -; V: TRBV29-1; CDR3: CSVERGGPPYNEQFF; DNA: TGCAGCGTTGAAAGGGGGGGCCCACCCTACAATGAGCAGTTCTTC
size: -; J: TRBJ1-2; D: TRBD1; V: TRBV5-8; CDR3: CASTGQNYGYTF; DNA: TGTGCCAGCACGGGACAGAACTATGGCTACACCTTC
size: -; J: TRBJ2-2; D: TRBD1; V: TRBV6-1; CDR3: CASRAPGQQNTGELFF; DNA: TGTGCCAGCAGGGCACCGGGACAGCAAAACACCGGGGAGCTGTTTTTT
size: -; J: TRBJ2-7; D: -; V: TRBV27; CDR3: CASSLKWGGVYEQYF; DNA: TGTGCCAGCAGTTTAAAGTGGGGTGGGGTCTACGAGCAGTACTTC
size: -; J: TRBJ2-5; D: -; V: TRBV2; CDR3: CASSGDLGRETQYF; DNA: TGTGCCAGCAGTGGGGACTTGGGAAGAGAGACCCAGTACTTC
size: -; J: TRBJ2-2; D: -; V: TRBV15; CDR3: CATSRDVGDGELFF; DNA: TGTGCCACCAGCAGAGATGTAGGGGATGGGGAGCTGTTTTTT
size: -; J: TRBJ2-7; D: -; V: TRBV5-1; CDR3: CASSLETGIYEQYF; DNA: TGCGCCAGCAGCTTGGAGACGGGGATCTACGAGCAGTACTTC
size: -; J: TRBJ2-1; D: -; V: TRBV7-3; CDR3: CASSLSGANNEQFF; DNA: TGTGCCAGCAGCTTGTCCGGGGCCAACAATGAGCAGTTCTTC
size: once; J: TRBJ2-7; D: -; V: TRBV3-1; CDR3: CASSTGVREQYF; DNA: TGTGCCAGCAGCACTGGGGTTCGCGAGCAGTACTTC
size: -; J: TRBJ2-1; D: TRBD2; V: TRBV7-8; CDR3: CASTPSWTRDYNEQFF; DNA: TGTGCCAGCACCCCCTCGTGGACTAGAGACTACAATGAGCAGTTCTTC
size: -; J: TRBJ1-1; D: -; V: TRBV19; CDR3: CASSITRIRGQNTEAFF; DNA: TGTGCCAGTAGTATTACCCGGATCAGGGGACAGAACACTGAAGCTTTCTTT
size: -; J: TRBJ2-5; D: -; V: TRBV9; CDR3: CASSATGWSETQYF; DNA: TGTGCCAGCAGCGCTACGGGGTGGAGCGAGACCCAGTACTTC
size: -; J: TRBJ1-5; D: -; V: TRBV19; CDR3: CASSITGSSQPQHF; DNA: TGTGCCAGTAGTATAACAGGAAGCAGTCAGCCCCAGCATTTT
size: -; J: TRBJ2-1; D: -; V: TRBV3-1; CDR3: CASSQTADQQFF; DNA: TGTGCCAGCAGCCAAACGGCGGATCAGCAGTTCTTC
size: -; J: TRBJ2-1; D: -; V: TRBV15; CDR3: CATSRDGRASYNEQFF; DNA: TGTGCCACCAGCAGAGATGGGCGGGCCTCCTACAATGAGCAGTTCTTC
size: -; J: TRBJ2-7; D: -; V: TRBV6-1; CDR3: CASSEALGSGSSYEQYF; DNA: TGTGCCAGCAGTGAAGCCCTAGGATCCGGGAGCTCCTACGAGCAGTACTTC
size: -; J: TRBJ2-7; D: -; V: TRBV6-5; CDR3: CASSSAGTYEQYF; DNA: TGTGCCAGCAGTTCGGCAGGAACCTACGAGCAGTACTTC